This T cell receptor (beta chain) was found in a study of T cells after yellow fever vaccination. Study-level findings and limits: Abundant clonotypes from the bulk population could get into FACS-sorted repertoires as contaminants. The booster saw the reappearance of most primary-vaccination clones (around 95% CD4, around 88% CD8). Some clonotypes, a small share, were shared between CD4 and CD8 compartments.

The germline CDR1 and CDR2 sequences are SQVTM and ANQGSEA. The CDR3 has 12 residues. The germline V and J ends were trimmed by 7 bases and 6 bases, with 16 bases remaining between them. This clonotype was counted many times. Antigen specificity is unknown. TCR cDNA was made by 5'RACE template switching, adding a universal primer site and UMIs. Each CDR3 protein is one row after TCRdb ran MiXCR on the 5' RACE reads. The sample has about 58,000 distinct CDR3 sequences; approximately 6.5% are singletons. The chain couples TRBV29-1 to TRBJ2-7; tentative D call: TRBD2 (6 bases). The sequence was collected from a man younger than 30 who received the YFV17D yellow fever vaccine. Sequenced here: CD8+ T cells sorted from PBMCs, sampled on the day of the first yellow fever vaccination. The CDR3 DNA reads as TGCAGCGGCGGGACTCCCCGCGGCGAGCAGTACTTC. It translates to CSGGTPRGEQYF.